This section outlines one T cell receptor beta chain sequence together with its context. Its antigen is not known. Data came from immunoSEQ multiplex PCR; TCRdb stores just in-frame clones and leaves some out. The sample carries some 130,000 clones, roughly 92% recorded once. This specimen comes from a study of graft-versus-host responses after intestinal transplantation. CDR1 and CDR2 from the germline V gene are SGHVS and FQNEAQ. The CDR3 runs to 16 residues. Trimming removed 5 bases from V and 4 bases from J; junction bases left unmatched: 6. This specimen was unstimulated CD4+ T cells sorted from spleen or lymph node cells, taken before intestinal transplant. The chain is built from TRBV7-8 and TRBJ2-3; 13 positions agree with TRBD2. The source is a human donor who received an intestinal transplant. The CDR3 region has the DNA TGTGCCAGCAGCCGAATACTAGCGGGGGGGCCAGATACGCAGTATTTT. Its protein is CASSRILAGGPDTQYF.